Below are 24 T cell receptor beta chains sequenced from a single sample in a study of cytomegalovirus exposure and HLA in healthy donors. Amplification used 60 Vbeta primers and 13 Jbeta primers. Here immunoSEQ multiplex PCR was the method, and the copy in TCRdb shows in-frame clones only, minus some. Of approximately 93,000 clones in the sample, about 66% were seen once. The specimen was PBMCs. The receptors shown here come from a boy aged 5 to 17 in good health and CMV-seropositive.

The chain couples TRBV4-3 to TRBJ1-1; D might be TRBD1 (5 bases). V was cut by 0 bases and J by 6 bases, with 20 bases left in between. This CDR3 region has 17 residues. From germline, CDR1 is LGHNA and CDR2 YSLEER. For the CDR3, the DNA is TGCGCCAGCAGCCAAGATCGGGAAAGGGGAGGGAGAGCTGAAGCTTTCTTT. This sequence encodes CASSQDRERGGRAEAFF.

The chain joins TRBV28 to TRBJ2-3; D possibly corresponds to TRBD1 (5 bases). Trimming took 4 bases from V and 4 from J, leaving 18 bases between them. This CDR3 has 16 amino acids. Looked up from germline, CDR1 is MDHEN and CDR2 is SYDVKM. CDR3 nucleotides: TGTGCCAGCAGTTACACCAGGGAATTTCTCGCAGATACGCAGTATTTT. It translates to CASSYTREFLADTQYF.

CDR3 in amino acids: CASNQGGGTDTQYF. CDR3 DNA: TGCGCCAGCAACCAAGGGGGGGGAACAGATACGCAGTATTTT. The genes are TRBV5-1 and TRBJ2-3; possible D gene TRBD2, 7 bases. Deletions cut 6 bases from V and 3 bases from J, with 14 bases between. The germline V gene encodes CDR1 SGHRS and CDR2 YFSETQ. The CDR3 is made up of 14 amino acids.

The sample holds one count of this clone. The V and J genes are TRBV11-2 and TRBJ1-6; TRBD1 is a possible D gene (6 bases). Germline lookup yields CDR1 SGHAT and CDR2 FQNNGV. Trimming removed 6 bases from V and 7 bases from J, with 13 bases in between. This CDR3 is 14 amino acids long. The CDR3, as DNA: TGTGCCAGCAGTCACAGGGACCGAAATTCACCCCTCCACTTT. Translation: CASSHRDRNSPLHF.

The chain joins TRBV6-1 to TRBJ1-2; TRBD1 matches at 8 bases. There are 14 residues in the CDR3. Germline V CDR1 and CDR2: MNHNS, SASEGT. After removal of 6 bases from V and 3 bases from J, the junction contained 6 bases not matched to a gene. DNA of the CDR3: TGTGCCAGCAGCGGGACAGGTTCGGACTATGGCTACACCTTC. Translated: CASSGTGSDYGYTF.

The chain recombines TRBV6-4 with TRBJ2-7; 7 positions match TRBD2. With 0 bases clipped from V and 4 bases from J, the junction kept 9 bases outside the gene matches. The germline gives CDR1 MRHNA, CDR2 SNTAGT. The CDR3 extends over 16 amino acids. The CDR3 DNA is TGTGCCAGCAGTGACTCGGTCCGGGAGGCAAGGTACGAGCAGTACTTC. Translating gives CASSDSVREARYEQYF.

For the CDR3, the DNA is TGTGCCAGCAGCGAACAGGGGTTGGATACGCAGTATTTT. Translated, it gives CASSEQGLDTQYF. This chain links TRBV9 with TRBJ2-3; 7 positions agree with TRBD1. Losses at the gene ends were 3 bases for V and 6 bases for J; bases not matched to a gene: 4. CDR3 length: 13 residues. CDR1 and CDR2 (germline): SGDLS, YYNGEE.

The rearrangement uses TRBV7-8 and TRBJ1-3, with 7 bases fitting TRBD1. The CDR3 is 14 residues long. Trimming took 2 bases from V and 7 from J; bases not matched to a gene: 5. The germline CDR1 and CDR2 sequences are SGHVS and FQNEAQ. CDR3 sequence (DNA): TGTGCCAGCAGCTTAACAGGGGTGATTAACACCATATATTTT. Translating gives CASSLTGVINTIYF.

This rearrangement joins TRBV30 to TRBJ1-4, with D possibly being TRBD1 (5 bases). CDR3 length: 13 amino acids. V was cut by 3 bases and J by 3 bases, with 8 bases left in between. Looked up from germline, CDR1 is GTSNPN and CDR2 is SVGIG (reference sequence). The chain's CDR3 is CAWRGGPNEKLFF. The CDR3 DNA follows: TGTGCCTGGAGGGGGGGACCTAATGAAAAACTGTTTTTT.

The chain combines TRBV19 with TRBJ2-7; TRBD1 matches at 8 bases. The trim removed 4 bases at V and 3 bases at J, leaving 5 bases unmatched. The CDR3 length is 14 residues. Germline values: CDR1 LNHDA, CDR2 SQIVND (reference sequence). CDR3 protein: CASSSGQGVYEQYF. CDR3 nucleotides: TGTGCCAGTAGTAGCGGACAGGGTGTCTACGAGCAGTACTTC.

The chain employs TRBV18 and TRBJ2-7, with D maybe TRBD1 (6 bases). The CDR3 extends over 14 amino acids. Per the germline V gene, CDR1 is KGHSH and CDR2 is LQKENI. Trimming took off 3 bases at V and 0 bases at J, with 9 bases between the two ends. As DNA, the CDR3 is TGTGCCAGCTCACCCAGGACAGACTCCTACGAGCAGTACTTC. Amino acids: CASSPRTDSYEQYF.

The chain uses TRBV7-3 and TRBJ2-5; a weak D match, TRBD1 (6 bases). Germline V gives CDR1 SGHTA, CDR2 FQGTGA. V was shortened by 2 bases and J by 5 bases, with 9 bases between the two germline ends. CDR3 length: 13 residues. For the CDR3, the DNA is TGTGCCAGCAGCTTAGTTAGGGGGGAGACCCAGTACTTC. Protein: CASSLVRGETQYF. The entire variable domain, with the rest obtained from reference TRBV7-3 and TRBJ2-5, is as follows: GAGVSQTPSNKVTEKGKYVELRCDPISGHTALYWYRQSLGQGPEFLIYFQGTGAADDSGLPNDRFFAVRPEGSVSTLKIQRTERGDSAVYLCASSLVRGETQYFGPGTRLLVL.

The rearrangement joins TRBV5-1 to TRBJ1-2; no clear D. CDR1 and CDR2 from the germline V gene are SGHRS and YFSETQ. The V and J ends lost 4 bases and 5 bases respectively, with 9 bases between them. The CDR3 loop spans 12 amino acids. CDR3 in DNA: TGCGCCAGCAGCCCCGGGTATTATGGCTACACCTTC. It codes for CASSPGYYGYTF.

V usage is TRBV7-9 and J usage is TRBJ1-5; D ambiguous. V was shortened by 1 base and J by 9 bases, with 10 bases between the two germline ends. Germline V gene lookup returns CDR1 SEHNR and CDR2 FQNEAQ (reference sequence). The CDR3 contains 13 residues. In nucleotides, the CDR3 is TGTGCCAGCAGCTTAGGCGGGTCCCGGCCCCAGCATTTT. This codes for CASSLGGSRPQHF.

The rearrangement joins TRBV7-9 to TRBJ2-7; the D gene is possibly TRBD2 (6 bases). The length of the CDR3 is 15 residues. V was pared by 1 base and J by 3 bases, with 13 bases between. The germline CDR1 and CDR2 sequences are SEHNR and FQNEAQ (reference sequence). Here the CDR3 reads CASSLVGGSHYEQYF. The DNA of the CDR3 is TGTGCCAGCAGCTTAGTGGGGGGTAGCCACTACGAGCAGTACTTC.

CDR3 nucleotides: TGTGCCAGCTCACCACTTACCAGCGGGAGGGCGAACACCGGGGAGCTGTTTTTT. Its translation is CASSPLTSGRANTGELFF. The chain has TRBV18 and TRBJ2-2, with 10 nucleotides matching TRBD2. CDR3 length: 18 amino acids. The ends lost 1 base at V and 0 bases at J; junction bases unmatched: 5. Germline V lookup: CDR1 KGHSH, CDR2 LQKENI. Complete variable domain (other parts from reference TRBV18 and TRBJ2-2): NAGVMQNPRHLVRRRGQEARLRCSPMKGHSHVYWYRQLPEEGLKFMVYLQKENIIDESGMPKERFSAEFPKEGPSILRIQQVVRGDSAAYFCASSPLTSGRANTGELFFGEGSRLTVL.

This chain connects TRBV19 to TRBJ1-2; D is unresolved. Germline V CDR1 and CDR2: LNHDA, SQIVND (reference sequence). V gave up 10 bases and J gave up 0 bases, with 15 bases separating them. This CDR3 is built from 14 residues. This CDR3 is CATKTGNTNYGYTF. The DNA of the CDR3 is TGTGCCACTAAAACGGGGAATACTAACTATGGCTACACCTTC.

This chain joins TRBV19 and TRBJ2-7, with a possible D match to TRBD1 (5 bases). This CDR3 has 13 residues. The V and J ends lost 5 bases and 7 bases respectively, with 15 bases between them. Germline values: CDR1 LNHDA, CDR2 SQIVND (reference sequence). For the CDR3, the DNA is TGTGCCAGTAGTGGACATATAACCTGGGAGCAGTACTTC. Translated, it gives CASSGHITWEQYF.

V usage is TRBV11-2 and J usage is TRBJ1-6; 10 nucleotides match TRBD1. V was pared by 5 bases and J by 9 bases, with 10 bases of the junction left unmatched. This CDR3 is built from 16 residues. Germline V gene sequence: CDR1 SGHAT, CDR2 FQNNGV. CDR3 nucleotides: TGTGCCAGCAGCGCGGGGACAGGGGTTCATGGTTCACCCCTCCACTTT. Translating it yields CASSAGTGVHGSPLHF.

The chain employs TRBV7-6 and TRBJ2-7, with D tentatively TRBD2 (6 bases). Trimming took off 3 bases at V and 0 bases at J, with 21 bases between the two ends. CDR3 length: 18 residues. Germline V gene sequence: CDR1 SGHVS, CDR2 FNYEAQ. The CDR3 loop reads CASSFLSASRGSSYEQYF. The CDR3 DNA follows: TGTGCCAGCAGCTTTCTGTCGGCTAGTCGGGGGAGCTCCTACGAGCAGTACTTC.

There are a few counts of this clone. The chain couples TRBV19 to TRBJ2-7; 7 bases are a match to TRBD2. Germline V lookup: CDR1 LNHDA, CDR2 SQIVND (reference sequence). This CDR3 has 14 amino acids. The junction had 12 bases not matched to a gene; V was cut back by 11 bases and J by 2 bases. The CDR3 here is CASSRESLAYEQYF. CDR3 nucleotide sequence: TGTGCCTCGTCGCGGGAGTCCCTAGCCTACGAGCAGTACTTC.

This clone was detected once. The chain combines TRBV30 with TRBJ1-1; D ambiguous. Between the trimmed V and J ends, which lost 1 base and 4 bases, there was a span of 13 bases. The CDR3 length is 14 residues. Germline CDR1 and CDR2: GTSNPN and SVGIG (reference sequence). CDR3 nucleotide sequence: TGTGCCTGGAGTGGTATCAGGATAACCACTGAAGCTTTCTTT. It encodes CAWSGIRITTEAFF.

The chain has TRBV28 and TRBJ1-1, with D hard to call. Germline V gene sequence: CDR1 MDHEN, CDR2 SYDVKM. V lost 6 bases to trimming and J lost 6 bases, with 11 bases between them. This CDR3 has 12 residues. CDR3 coding DNA: TGTGCCAGCAGCCTGCGAATCTCTGAAGCTTTCTTT. Translating gives CASSLRISEAFF.

The chain combines TRBV11-2 with TRBJ1-1; tentative D call: TRBD1 (6 bases). Per the germline V gene, CDR1 is SGHAT and CDR2 is FQNNGV. CDR3 length: 14 residues. Between the trimmed V and J ends, which lost 3 bases and 5 bases, there was a span of 13 bases. Here the CDR3 reads CASSLNREGTEAFF. DNA of the CDR3: TGTGCCAGCAGCTTGAACAGGGAGGGAACTGAAGCTTTCTTT.